A selection of T cell receptor beta chains follows, all from one sample in a study of blood T cell repertoires in COVID-19. Method: immunoSEQ multiplex PCR; TCRdb's copy keeps in-frame clones and lacks some. The sample consists of about 35,000 clones, about four fifths of them appearing once. The sequenced material came from peripheral blood. These receptor sequences come from a man older than 75 with active or convalescent COVID-19. The CDR3 runs from the conserved cysteine through the conserved F or W. The order of the fields is J gene, V gene, clone size, D gene, CDR3 DNA, CDR3 protein. A D gene is named only where the DNA matches it firmly. Where a row states a size, it is once, few, many or the class of an expanded clone; other rows omit it.

>TRBJ2-3|TRBV19|-|TRBD2
TGTGCCACCGGAGGAGGTAGCGGGAGAACAGATACGCAGTATTTT
CATGGGSGRTDTQYF
>TRBJ1-5|TRBV27|-|-
TGTGCCAGCAGTTCGGGGACACGGCTCAGGCCCCAGCATTTT
CASSSGTRLRPQHF
>TRBJ2-1|TRBV5-1|-|TRBD2
TGCGCCAGCGGAACGGGACTAGTCTCCTACAATGAGCAGTTCTTC
CASGTGLVSYNEQFF
>TRBJ2-7|TRBV19|-|TRBD2
TGTGCCAGCTCGGGAGGAGGCTACGAGCAGTACTTC
CASSGGGYEQYF
>TRBJ2-7|TRBV24-1|-|-
TGTGCCACCAGTTGGAGGGACGAGCAGTACTTC
CATSWRDEQYF
>TRBJ1-2|TRBV5-4|few|-
TGTGCCAGCAGCTCGGAGGGGACGGTATATGGCTACACCTTC
CASSSEGTVYGYTF
>TRBJ1-2|TRBV7-9|-|-
TGTGCCAGCAGCTTACGAGGTGACAGCTATGGCTACACCTTC
CASSLRGDSYGYTF
>TRBJ2-4|TRBV5-1|-|TRBD2
TGCGCCAGCAGGACGGGAGGGCTGGCGTTGGACATTCAGTACTTC
CASRTGGLALDIQYF
>TRBJ2-1|TRBV5-5|-|TRBD2
TGTGCCAGCAGCTTGGTGAGCGGGAGGCGTGGCAATGAGCAGTTCTTC
CASSLVSGRRGNEQFF
>TRBJ2-7|TRBV2|-|-
TGTGCCAGCAGATTTCAGGGAAACTACGAGCAGTACTTC
CASRFQGNYEQYF
>TRBJ2-2|TRBV30|-|TRBD2
TGTGCCTGGAGTGTCATAGCGGGAGATACCGGGGAGCTGTTTTTT
CAWSVIAGDTGELFF
>TRBJ1-1|TRBV19|-|-
TGTGCCAGTAGTCCCCGGACCCAGGGCACTGAAGCTTTCTTT
CASSPRTQGTEAFF
>TRBJ1-1|TRBV2|-|TRBD1
TGTGCCACTCGGGACAGTAACACTGAAGCTTTCTTT
CATRDSNTEAFF
>TRBJ2-7|TRBV9|-|TRBD1
TGTGCCAGCAGCGAGTGGGACAGGGAAATAGACGAGCAGTACTTC
CASSEWDREIDEQYF
>TRBJ1-5|TRBV28|-|-
TGTGCCAGCAGTTTTCGGGGGAGTGGCCGCAATCAGCCCCAGCATTTT
CASSFRGSGRNQPQHF
>TRBJ1-1|TRBV30|-|-
TGTGCCTGTAAAGCTGGTATCACTGAAGCTTTCTTT
CACKAGITEAFF
>TRBJ2-1|TRBV23-1|-|-
TGCGCCAGCAGTCAATCCGGGAAAGTTTTTAATGAGCAGTTCTTC
CASSQSGKVFNEQFF
>TRBJ1-2|TRBV7-2|medium-sized|TRBD1
TGTGCCAGCAGACTACAGGGGGGAGAGGGCTACACCTTC
CASRLQGGEGYTF
>TRBJ2-7|TRBV6-2/TRBV6-3|once|TRBD1
TGTGCCAGCAGTTACGGAAACAGGGGGGTCGAGCAGTACTTC
CASSYGNRGVEQYF
>TRBJ1-1|TRBV6-6|once|-
TGTGCCAGCAGTTACGATAGGGGGGGCAAGCCTGAAGCTTTCTTT
CASSYDRGGKPEAFF
>TRBJ2-7|TRBV11-2|-|TRBD2
TGTGCCAGCAGCTTAGTGGCTAGCGGGACGTACGAGCAGTACTTC
CASSLVASGTYEQYF
>TRBJ2-3|TRBV9|-|-
TGTGCCAGCAGCGTAGACGTCCCAGGGGCCGCGGAGTGGCAGGTCTTATTGAGGGAAGATACGCAGTATTTT
CASSVDVPGAAEWQVLLREDTQYF
>TRBJ2-2|TRBV5-1|-|-
TGCGCCAGCAGCTCCCGCGCAGGTCTGAACACCGGGGAGCTGTTTTTT
CASSSRAGLNTGELFF
>TRBJ1-1|TRBV28|-|TRBD1
TGTGCCAGCAGTGTGGCCGGACAGGGGGTGAACACTGAAGCTTTCTTT
CASSVAGQGVNTEAFF
>TRBJ2-1|TRBV5-1|-|TRBD2
TGCGCCAGCAGCCTAGCCGGGCCGACAGCGGGAGAGGAGTTCTTC
CASSLAGPTAGEEFF
>TRBJ2-3|TRBV7-6|once|TRBD2
TGTGCCAGCAGCTTAGGACTAGCGGGAGGACTTGATACGCAGTATTTT
CASSLGLAGGLDTQYF
>TRBJ2-7|TRBV4-3|many|TRBD1
TGCGCCAGCAGCCGGGCCAGACAGGGGCTGTACGAGCAGTACTTC
CASSRARQGLYEQYF
>TRBJ2-3|TRBV25-1|-|TRBD2
TGTGCCAGCAGCGGGACTAGCGGGAGGGTGGTGCCAGATACGCAGTATTTT
CASSGTSGRVVPDTQYF
>TRBJ2-3|TRBV3-1/TRBV3-2|few|-
TGTGCCAGCAGCCAGGGTCAGGGGCACACAGATACGCAGTATTTT
CASSQGQGHTDTQYF
>TRBJ1-2|TRBV24-1|-|-
TGTGCCACCAGTGACTTAGACAGCTATGGCTACACCTTC
CATSDLDSYGYTF
>TRBJ1-3|TRBV30|-|-
TGTGCCTGGACCGAGCTTAGAAACACCATATATTTT
CAWTELRNTIYF
>TRBJ1-2|TRBV6-2/TRBV6-3|few|-
TGTGCCAGCAGTTACACCCGGGGATATGGCTACACCTTC
CASSYTRGYGYTF
>TRBJ1-3|TRBV6-5|few|-
TGTGCCAGCTACCAGGTCCGAAACACCATATATTTT
CASYQVRNTIYF
>TRBJ2-3|TRBV2|few|TRBD2
TGTGCCAGCAGTGAACTTTCTAGCGGGAGGGCCGGCACAGATACGCAGTATTTT
CASSELSSGRAGTDTQYF
>TRBJ2-7|TRBV7-9|once|-
TGTGCCAGCAGCTTCGGCGGAGGGGAGCAGTACTTC
CASSFGGGEQYF
>TRBJ2-3|TRBV7-9|once|TRBD2
TGTGCCAGCAGTCGTGGGCGGGAGGATGATACGCAGTATTTT
CASSRGREDDTQYF
>TRBJ2-1|TRBV5-1|-|-
TGCGCCAGCAGCTTGGAACTAGTCGACGAGCAGTTCTTC
CASSLELVDEQFF
>TRBJ2-3|TRBV5-5|-|-
TGTGCCAGCCGCCATCCCGTCCGGGGTGGATCAAATACGCAGTATTTT
CASRHPVRGGSNTQYF
>TRBJ1-2|TRBV29-1|many|TRBD1
TGCAGCGTTTATACAGGGGGCGCTCATGGCTACACCTTC
CSVYTGGAHGYTF
>TRBJ2-1|TRBV27|-|-
TGTGCCAGCACCTCAACAGGGTTGCCCTACAATGAGCAGTTCTTC
CASTSTGLPYNEQFF
>TRBJ2-1|TRBV7-2|-|TRBD2
TGTGCCAGCGCACTAGCGACCGATTACTCCTACAATGAGCAGTTCTTC
CASALATDYSYNEQFF
>TRBJ1-6|TRBV30|-|TRBD1
TGTGCCTGGAGTAGTGGGACAGAGAATTCACCCCTCCACTTT
CAWSSGTENSPLHF
>TRBJ2-3|TRBV7-3|-|TRBD1
TGTGCCAGCAGCCTCGGACAGGCGATCACAGATACGCAGTATTTT
CASSLGQAITDTQYF
>TRBJ2-5|TRBV5-4|-|TRBD1
TGTGCCAGCAGTCTACCGGGACAGGGGACAGAGACCCAGTACTTC
CASSLPGQGTETQYF
>TRBJ2-3|TRBV19|-|-
TGTGCCAGTAGGCCGGGAGCTGACACAGATACGCAGTATTTT
CASRPGADTDTQYF
>TRBJ1-3|TRBV7-9|-|-
TGTGCCAGCAGCTTAGGAGCTCTAAACACCATATATTTT
CASSLGALNTIYF
>TRBJ1-2|TRBV28|once|TRBD1
TGTGCCAGCTGGGACAGGGGTGTCTATGGCTACACCTTC
CASWDRGVYGYTF
>TRBJ1-1|TRBV5-1|-|-
TGCGCCAGCAGCTTGGCCGACAGGAACACTGAAGCTTTCTTT
CASSLADRNTEAFF
>TRBJ1-1|TRBV6-6|-|-
TGTGCCACCCTCCACCAGTGGTTCATGAACACTGAAGCTTTCTTT
CATLHQWFMNTEAFF
>TRBJ1-3|TRBV18|-|-
TGTGCCAGCTCACCCACGTCTAACTCTGGAAACACCATATATTTT
CASSPTSNSGNTIYF
>TRBJ1-1|TRBV7-6|-|-
TGTGCCAGCAGCTTGGGGCCCGACCCAAACACTGAAGCTTTCTTT
CASSLGPDPNTEAFF